This is a list of T cell receptor beta chains from one sample in a study of long-term antiretroviral therapy in people with HIV. The repertoire was sequenced with immunoSEQ multiplex PCR; TCRdb's copy has only in-frame clones and lacks some. The profile shows about 34,000 clones, roughly 80% of them singletons. The material sequenced was unsorted PBMCs, taken 0.4 years before starting antiretroviral therapy. The receptors here all came from a man between 18 and 29 years old with HIV. CDR3s include the opening cysteine and the closing phenylalanine or tryptophan. A D gene is named only where the DNA matches it firmly. The size entry is marked missing in some rows and otherwise reads once, few, many or a size class.

D: -; V: TRBV7-9; J: TRBJ2-7; size: few; length: 12; DNA: TGTGCCAGCAGTTCCGGACTCGCCGAGCAGTACTTC; CDR3: CASSSGLAEQYF
D: -; V: TRBV27; J: TRBJ2-1; size: -; length: 14; DNA: TGTGCCAGCAGTTTATTTGCTAGAGGGAATGAGCAGTTCTTC; CDR3: CASSLFARGNEQFF
D: TRBD1; V: TRBV10-3; J: TRBJ1-2; size: -; length: 14; DNA: TGTGCCATCAGGAACGGGACAGGGGCTGGTGGCTACACCTTC; CDR3: CAIRNGTGAGGYTF
D: -; V: TRBV7-3; J: TRBJ2-7; size: -; length: 16; DNA: TGTGCCAGCAGTTTCACTCCCGGGAGTCGTCACTACGAGCAGTACTTC; CDR3: CASSFTPGSRHYEQYF
D: TRBD2; V: TRBV27; J: TRBJ2-4; size: -; length: 17; DNA: TGTGCCAGCAGTCACCTACCTAGCGGGGGCCTAAAAAACATTCAGTACTTC; CDR3: CASSHLPSGGLKNIQYF
D: TRBD1; V: TRBV6-1; J: TRBJ1-2; size: few; length: 12; DNA: TGTGCCAGCGAGGGACAGGGCTATGGCTACACCTTC; CDR3: CASEGQGYGYTF
D: TRBD1; V: TRBV29-1; J: TRBJ2-3; size: few; length: 14; DNA: TGCAGCGTTGAGGGACAGGGATACACAGATACGCAGTATTTT; CDR3: CSVEGQGYTDTQYF
D: TRBD1; V: TRBV7-9; J: TRBJ2-5; size: -; length: 13; DNA: TGTGCCAGCAGCCCCCCACAGGGGGAGACCCAGTACTTC; CDR3: CASSPPQGETQYF
D: -; V: TRBV9; J: TRBJ1-2; size: -; length: 14; DNA: TGTGCCAGCAGCGTAGCGGGCAGCAACTATGGCTACACCTTC; CDR3: CASSVAGSNYGYTF
D: -; V: TRBV7-6; J: TRBJ1-1; size: -; length: 15; DNA: TGTGCCAGCAGCCTAGGGACCGGACTCGGCACTGAAGCTTTCTTT; CDR3: CASSLGTGLGTEAFF
D: -; V: TRBV9; J: TRBJ2-5; size: once; length: 14; DNA: TGTGCCAGCAGCGCCTCACTTACGCAAGAGACCCAGTACTTC; CDR3: CASSASLTQETQYF
D: -; V: TRBV15; J: TRBJ2-7; size: -; length: 15; DNA: TGTGCCACCAGCAGAGGTTCCAGGGAGCCCTACGAGCAGTACTTC; CDR3: CATSRGSREPYEQYF
D: TRBD2; V: TRBV6-1; J: TRBJ2-5; size: few; length: 15; DNA: TGTGCCAGCAGTGAAGCGGCGGGGGGTCAAGAGACCCAGTACTTC; CDR3: CASSEAAGGQETQYF
D: -; V: TRBV29-1; J: TRBJ1-1; size: -; length: 12; DNA: TGCAGCGCCTTGTTTGACACCACTGAAGCTTTCTTT; CDR3: CSALFDTTEAFF
D: -; V: TRBV18; J: TRBJ1-5; size: -; length: 15; DNA: TGTGCCAGCTCACCCCGCGGGGCTAGCAATCAGCCCCAGCATTTT; CDR3: CASSPRGASNQPQHF
D: -; V: TRBV5-4; J: TRBJ1-2; size: -; length: 14; DNA: TGTGCCAGCAGCTTCGGGGTTGAGGGCTATGGCTACACCTTC; CDR3: CASSFGVEGYGYTF
D: TRBD1; V: TRBV5-4; J: TRBJ1-2; size: -; length: 19; DNA: TGTGCCAGCAGCTTGGTCTTGCCCTGGACAGGGTGGACTAACTATGGCTACACCTTC; CDR3: CASSLVLPWTGWTNYGYTF
D: -; V: TRBV4-3; J: TRBJ2-7; size: -; length: 16; DNA: TGCGCCAGCAGCCAAGCCCTGGGACTCGGCTCCTACGAGCAGTACTTC; CDR3: CASSQALGLGSYEQYF
D: -; V: TRBV10-1; J: TRBJ2-2; size: -; length: 13; DNA: TGCGCCAGCAGTGATCACGCCACCGGGGAGCTGTTTTTT; CDR3: CASSDHATGELFF
D: -; V: TRBV7-6; J: TRBJ2-7; size: -; length: 15; DNA: TGTGCCAGCAGCCCACTCCGGGACGCTGCCTACGAGCAGTACTTC; CDR3: CASSPLRDAAYEQYF
D: TRBD1; V: TRBV25-1; J: TRBJ2-7; size: -; length: 16; DNA: TGTGCCAGCAGTGCGAAATTCAGGGGGAAGCTCTACGAGCAGTACTTC; CDR3: CASSAKFRGKLYEQYF
D: -; V: TRBV30; J: TRBJ2-1; size: -; length: 15; DNA: TGTGCCTGGAGTGTAGGCGGGGCAGTTAGAAATGAGCAGTTCTTC; CDR3: CAWSVGGAVRNEQFF
D: TRBD1; V: TRBV7-9; J: TRBJ2-7; size: -; length: 15; DNA: TGTGCCAGCAGCGATACCGGGACAGGATCCTACGAGCAGTACTTC; CDR3: CASSDTGTGSYEQYF
D: -; V: TRBV29-1; J: TRBJ2-3; size: -; length: 14; DNA: TGCAGCGTTTTAGACTTGTCTAGCACAGATACGCAGTATTTT; CDR3: CSVLDLSSTDTQYF